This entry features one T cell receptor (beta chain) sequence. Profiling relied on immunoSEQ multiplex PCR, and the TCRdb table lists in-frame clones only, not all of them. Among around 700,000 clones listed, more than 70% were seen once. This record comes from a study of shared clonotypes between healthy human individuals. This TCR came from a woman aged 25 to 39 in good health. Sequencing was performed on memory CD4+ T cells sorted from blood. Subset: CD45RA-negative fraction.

The DNA for the CDR3 is TGCGCCAGCAGCCAAGGCCGATTGGGAGTTAGCACAGATACGCAGTATTTT. Amino acids: CASSQGRLGVSTDTQYF. The rearrangement uses TRBV4-1 and TRBJ2-3; D is perhaps TRBD2 (5 bases). Germline CDR1 reads MGHRA; CDR2 reads YSYEKL. The CDR3 extends over 17 amino acids. V shed 1 base and J shed 0 bases, with 14 bases lying between them.